The present entry profiles one T cell receptor beta chain with its context. Its antigen remains undetermined. No base quality values were provided; no much bigger clone lies one nucleotide off. TCRbeta CDR3 regions were amplified from genomic DNA by means of the immunoSEQ Assay, a bias-controlled multiplex PCR. On the authors' methods: The number of nucleated cells in each sample was estimated from the amplification of reference gene primers within the assay. To quantify the absolute abundance of each unique TCRbeta CDR3 rearrangement, sequence reads were collapsed and filtered. For each sample, productive Simpson clonality was calculated by taking the square root of Simpson's diversity index across productive rearrangements. Drawn from immuneACCESS, this table holds only the in-frame rearrangements with V and J called that TCRdb kept. Clones are partly lost; checked studies trace under half to an unresolved V gene and leave the rest unexplained. V, J and clone size are taken as reported in that table, and D and trimming were inferred from the DNA itself. For this sample there are a few hundred thousand clones; 85% to 90% appear just once. The top ten hold around 1.5% of the sample.

Counted from cysteine to phenylalanine, this CDR3 has 15 amino acids. Only CDR3 DNA remains: 45 bases, in frame from the first base. As encoded in the germline V gene (reference sequence), CDR1 is LGHDT while CDR2 is YNNKEL. V is pruned by 4 bases and J by 5 bases, leaving 11 bases of the junction without a gene match. The collaborating institutions used their own protocols to collect whole blood in K2EDTA tubes. For TCRbeta analysis, collaborators shipped samples as frozen whole blood, isolated PBMCs, or DNA extracted from either of those sample types. These data originate in a study of blood T cell repertoires in COVID-19 (dated by TCRdb to 2018 to 2021). General notes on the study: Collaborator samples came from the United States, Italy and Spain and covered acute and convalescent phases of COVID-19. The material from the prospective study consisted of cDNA or gDNA derived from T cells, B-cell-depleted T cells, or PBMCs. Subjects who had been exposed to COVID-19, were actively infected with it, or had recovered from it provided the deeply sampled blood TCRbeta repertoires that made up the dataset. The repertoires were made available in a free public database intended to serve as a resource for research on the immune response to SARS-CoV-2. The samples were drawn from the first 160 participants of the ongoing ImmuneRACE study and from roughly 1,300 subjects provided by 6 global collaborators. Sample metadata almost always included a de-identified subject ID, COVID-19 status, age in years and sex. HLA class I and class II types, where available, came from metadata supplied by the sample provider rather than from assay-based typing.

What the study reported, not specific to this receptor: The quantity of clinical and demographic metadata differed by source and by participant and was supplied without curation.

The sequence is built from TRBV3-1 (or the pseudogene TRBV3-2) and TRBJ2-7, with 7 central nucleotides matching TRBD1. The clonotype originates from a man older than 75 with acute or convalescent COVID-19. The source material was peripheral blood. The CDR3 protein: CASSRKRGGLDEQYF. The sequenced DNA is TGTGCCAGCAGCCGCAAAAGAGGGGGCCTGGACGAGCAGTACTTC.